These 21 T cell receptor beta chains were sequenced from one sample in a study of radiotherapy plus CTLA-4 blockade in lung cancer. Here immunoSEQ multiplex PCR was the method, and the copy in TCRdb shows in-frame clones only, minus some. The sample shows about 59,000 clones, 65% to 80% of them seen only once. The sequencing here drew on peripheral blood, taken from a patient treated with radiotherapy plus ipilimumab. The receptors here all came from a human donor with non-small cell lung cancer whose response to radiotherapy plus ipilimumab could not be evaluated.

J is TRBJ2-5 and V is TRBV7-8; D remains unclear. The CDR3 has 14 amino acids. CDR1 is SGHVS, CDR2 FQNEAQ, per germline. The V and J ends lost 0 bases and 2 bases respectively, with 7 bases between them. This CDR3 is CASSLAWQQETQYF. In nucleotides, the CDR3 is TGTGCCAGCAGCTTAGCGTGGCAGCAAGAGACCCAGTACTTC.

The chain couples TRBV2 to TRBJ2-1; D perhaps matches TRBD2 (5 bases). V was trimmed by 5 bases and J by 3 bases, leaving 11 bases between them. CDR1 SNHLY and CDR2 FYNNEI come from the germline V gene. The length of the CDR3 is 14 residues. CDR3 nucleotide sequence: TGTGCCAGCAGTCTTCTAGGACTCTACAATGAGCAGTTCTTC. Translation: CASSLLGLYNEQFF.

In the case of this clone: Mismatch with germline at one junction end may stem from a read error. The chain combines TRBV27 with TRBJ2-3; 11 bases line up with TRBD2. The CDR3 length is 15 residues. Looked up from germline, CDR1 is MNHEY and CDR2 is SMNVEV (reference sequence). CDR3 DNA sequence: TGTGCCAGCGGTTTAGCGGGAGGGCGGACAGATACGCAGTATTTT. Protein sequence: CASGLAGGRTDTQYF.

The CDR3 coding sequence is TGTGCCTGGAGGGACAGCCCCTACGAGCAGTACTTC. Protein: CAWRDSPYEQYF. The chain has TRBV30 and TRBJ2-7; D perhaps matches TRBD1 (6 bases). The CDR3 spans 12 residues. Germline V gives CDR1 GTSNPN, CDR2 SVGIG (reference sequence). Trimming left V 3 bases short and J 2 bases short, with 8 bases between.

This sequence joins TRBV28 and TRBJ1-1; 9 positions match TRBD1. Germline V gene sequence: CDR1 MDHEN, CDR2 SYDVKM. The CDR3 covers 13 residues. Trimming cost V 5 bases and J 10 bases; bases outside gene matches: 8. The CDR3 DNA follows: TGTGCCAGCAGTACTCCGGGACAGGGCGTAGCTTTCTTT. Translated, it gives CASSTPGQGVAFF.

This chain uses TRBV7-9 with TRBJ1-2; maybe TRBD1 (5 bases). This CDR3 has 13 amino acids. The V gene lost 5 bases and the J gene lost 3 bases, with 10 bases spanning the gap. Germline V gene data show CDR1 as SEHNR and CDR2 as FQNEAQ (reference sequence). The CDR3 coding sequence is TGTGCCAGCAGCCCGGACACCTACTATGGCTACACCTTC. Encoded protein: CASSPDTYYGYTF.

The chain joins TRBV4-3 to TRBJ1-4; D unclear. Per the germline V gene, CDR1 is LGHNA and CDR2 is YSLEER. CDR3 length: 14 residues. With 2 bases removed from V and 2 bases from J, the gap between germline ends came to 6 bases. The CDR3 sequence is CASSQQNTNEKLFF. The DNA for the CDR3 is TGCGCCAGCAGCCAACAGAATACTAATGAAAAACTGTTTTTT.

The gene calls are TRBV6-1 and TRBJ1-1; maybe TRBD1 (5 bases). The CDR3 covers 14 residues. V gave up 6 bases and J gave up 3 bases, with 14 bases separating them. Germline assignment: CDR1 MNHNS and CDR2 SASEGT. The CDR3 nucleotides are TGTGCCAGCAGGCAGCCGGCAGGGCACACTGAAGCTTTCTTT. Translating it yields CASRQPAGHTEAFF.

V and J are TRBV2 and TRBJ2-1, with TRBD2 matching 9 bases. The CDR3 contains 16 residues. The germline CDR1 and CDR2 sequences are SNHLY and FYNNEI. The J segment lost 4 bases and the V segment lost 1 base, leaving 5 bases of the junction unmatched. Here the CDR3 DNA reads TGTGCCAGCAGTGAAGGTCCACTAGCGGGTTACAATGAGCAGTTCTTC. Protein: CASSEGPLAGYNEQFF.

V gene TRBV11-2 combines with J gene TRBJ2-1; D is perhaps TRBD2 (5 bases). The germline V gene has CDR1 SGHAT and CDR2 FQNNGV. The V end was cut by 5 bases, the J end by 10 bases, with 15 bases between. The CDR3 is 13 amino acids. The CDR3 DNA is TGTGCCAGCAGCACCCTTAGCGTCGGGGAGCAGTTCTTC. It yields the protein CASSTLSVGEQFF.

This clone has only a few counts. The genes are TRBV25-1 and TRBJ1-2, with 7 bases matching TRBD1. The CDR3 covers 14 residues. CDR1 is MGHDK and CDR2 is SYGVNS in the germline V gene. J was trimmed by 5 bases and V by 1 base; bases with no gene match: 4. As DNA, the CDR3 is TGTGCCAGCAGTGAATTGGGACAGCTTTATGGCTACACCTTC. Protein: CASSELGQLYGYTF.

This clone showed up just a few times. The chain joins TRBV20-1 to TRBJ1-2; tentatively, D is TRBD1 (6 bases). Germline CDR1 DFQATT, CDR2 SNEGSKA (reference sequence). The CDR3 is 8 amino acids. Trimming left V 7 bases short and J 14 bases short, with 11 bases between. The CDR3: CSVNRATF. CDR3 coding DNA: TGCAGTGTTAACAGGGCGACCTTC.

This clone was counted a few times. The chain employs TRBV9 and TRBJ1-4, with 9 bases lining up with TRBD1. Germline V CDR1 and CDR2: SGDLS, YYNGEE. The CDR3 loop spans 17 amino acids. V was clipped by 0 bases and J by 2 bases; unmatched bases: 5. This CDR3 reads CASSVAGQGYTNEKLFF. The CDR3, as DNA: TGTGCCAGCAGCGTAGCGGGACAGGGTTACACTAATGAAAAACTGTTTTTT.

The chain joins TRBV9 to TRBJ2-6; possible D gene TRBD2, 6 bases. This CDR3 contains 15 residues. V gave up 4 bases and J gave up 0 bases, with 8 bases separating them. Looked up from germline, CDR1 is SGDLS and CDR2 is YYNGEE. CDR3 bases: TGTGCCAGCAGCCCGGGGGACTCTGGGGCCAACGTCCTGACTTTC. Its translation is CASSPGDSGANVLTF. The full variable domain, completed using reference TRBV9 and TRBJ2-6, is DSGVTQTPKHLITATGQRVTLRCSPRSGDLSVYWYQQSLDQGLQFLIQYYNGEERAKGNILERFSAQQFPDLHSELNLSSLELGDSALYFCASSPGDSGANVLTFGAGSRLTVL.

The V call is TRBV5-1, the J call TRBJ2-2; D possibly corresponds to TRBD2 (5 bases). Germline assignment: CDR1 SGHRS and CDR2 YFSETQ. The V end was cut by 0 bases, the J end by 6 bases, with 9 bases between. The length of the CDR3 is 14 residues. The CDR3 spells CASSLGGFPGELFF. The CDR3, as DNA: TGCGCCAGCAGCTTGGGAGGGTTCCCCGGGGAGCTGTTTTTT.

This rearrangement joins TRBV4-1 to TRBJ2-7; 10 bases agree with TRBD1. CDR3 size: 15 residues. V lost 2 bases, J lost 6 bases, and 7 bases stayed unmatched. Germline assignment: CDR1 MGHRA and CDR2 YSYEKL. This CDR3 reads CASSQPDRGWIEQYF. The CDR3 region has the DNA TGCGCCAGCAGCCAACCGGACAGGGGGTGGATCGAGCAGTACTTC.

V gene TRBV27 combines with J gene TRBJ2-1, with D possibly matching TRBD1 (6 bases). The CDR3 is made up of 17 amino acids. Germline-derived CDR1 and CDR2 are MNHEY and SMNVEV (reference sequence). The V gene lost 2 bases and the J gene lost 1 base, with 15 bases spanning the gap. The CDR3 loop reads CASSLRFRGRSYNEQFF. CDR3 bases: TGTGCCAGCAGTTTAAGGTTCAGGGGAAGATCCTACAATGAGCAGTTCTTC.

About this clone: Within the sample, other DNA sequences also encode this same CDR3. The V call is TRBV2, the J call TRBJ2-1, with D possibly matching TRBD1 (6 bases). Germline assignment: CDR1 SNHLY and CDR2 FYNNEI. With 6 bases removed from V and 6 bases from J, the gap between germline ends came to 18 bases. This CDR3 has 15 residues. The DNA of the CDR3 is TGTGCCAGCAGCTCTACCCAGGGGACGGGCAATGAGCAGTTCTTC. This codes for CASSSTQGTGNEQFF.

The chain recombines TRBV5-6 with TRBJ1-6; 7 bases fit TRBD1. CDR1 is SGHDT and CDR2 is YYEEEE in the germline V gene. The V gene end was trimmed by 5 bases and the J gene end by 7 bases; junction bases not matched to a gene: 6. The CDR3 has 14 residues. The CDR3 sequence: CASRVQGGNSPLHF. The CDR3 coding sequence is TGTGCCAGCAGGGTCCAGGGGGGAAATTCACCCCTCCACTTT.

The CDR3: CASSLIALARTGGNYGYTF. DNA of the CDR3: TGTGCCAGCAGCTTAATCGCTTTAGCTAGGACAGGGGGCAACTATGGCTACACCTTC. The V call is TRBV5-5, the J call TRBJ1-2, with TRBD1 identical over 11 bases. J lost 2 bases, V lost 2 bases, and 14 bases had no gene match. This CDR3 comprises 19 residues. Germline-derived CDR1 and CDR2 are SGHKS and YYEKEE (reference sequence).

This clone has only a few counts. This chain connects TRBV28 to TRBJ2-7, with 7 bases identical to TRBD1. The CDR3 is 15 amino acids. CDR1 and CDR2 (germline): MDHEN, SYDVKM. The trim removed 2 bases at V and 5 bases at J, leaving 9 bases unmatched. The CDR3 DNA sequence: TGTGCCAGCAGTTTAAGCCCACAGGGGATGCACGAGCAGTACTTC. Its translation is CASSLSPQGMHEQYF.